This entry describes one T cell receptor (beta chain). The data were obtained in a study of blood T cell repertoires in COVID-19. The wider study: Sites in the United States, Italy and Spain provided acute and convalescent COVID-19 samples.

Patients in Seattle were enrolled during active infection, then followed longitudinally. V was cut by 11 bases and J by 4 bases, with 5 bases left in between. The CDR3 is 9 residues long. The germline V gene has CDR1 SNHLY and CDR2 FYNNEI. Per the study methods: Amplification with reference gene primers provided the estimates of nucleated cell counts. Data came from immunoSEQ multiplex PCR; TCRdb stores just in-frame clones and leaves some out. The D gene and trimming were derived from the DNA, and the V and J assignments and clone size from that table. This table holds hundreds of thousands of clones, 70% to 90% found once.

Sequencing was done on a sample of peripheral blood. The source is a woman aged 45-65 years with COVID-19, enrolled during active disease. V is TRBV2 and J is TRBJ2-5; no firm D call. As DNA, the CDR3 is TGTGCCTCCGGAGAGACCCAGTACTTC. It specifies CASGETQYF.